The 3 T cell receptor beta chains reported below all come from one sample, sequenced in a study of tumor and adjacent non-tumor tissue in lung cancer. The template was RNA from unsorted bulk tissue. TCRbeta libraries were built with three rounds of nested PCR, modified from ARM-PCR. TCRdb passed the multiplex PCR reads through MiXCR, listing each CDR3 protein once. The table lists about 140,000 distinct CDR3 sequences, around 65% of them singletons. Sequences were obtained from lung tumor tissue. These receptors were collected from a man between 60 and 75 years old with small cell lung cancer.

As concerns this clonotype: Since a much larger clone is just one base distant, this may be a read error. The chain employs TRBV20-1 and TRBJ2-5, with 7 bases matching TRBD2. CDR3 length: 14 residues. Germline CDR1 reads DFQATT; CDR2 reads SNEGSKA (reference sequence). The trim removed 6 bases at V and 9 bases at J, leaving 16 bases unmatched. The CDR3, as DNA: TGCAGTGCGACGCGAGCGGGAATGAGGGAGTCCCAGTACTTC. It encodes CSATRAGMRESQYF.

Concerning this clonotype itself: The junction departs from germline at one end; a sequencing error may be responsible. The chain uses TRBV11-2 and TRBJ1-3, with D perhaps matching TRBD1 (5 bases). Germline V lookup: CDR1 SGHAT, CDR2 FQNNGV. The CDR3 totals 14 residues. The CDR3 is CASSSGTPGNIIYF. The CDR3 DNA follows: TGTGCCAGCAGCTCTGGGACTCCTGGAAACATCATATATTTT.

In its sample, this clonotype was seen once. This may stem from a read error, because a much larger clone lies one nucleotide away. Here the CDR3 DNA reads TGTGCCAGCAGTTTGGAGAATCAGCCCCAGTATTTT. Protein: CASSLENQPQYF. This rearrangement joins TRBV12-3 or TRBV12-4 to TRBJ1-5; D unclear. The J call is uncertain, as TRBJ2-3 better fits the DNA end. This CDR3 is built from 12 residues.